A single T cell receptor (beta chain) is shown here with its context. The V and J ends lost 5 bases and 0 bases, in that order; junction bases with no gene match: 2. CDR3 length equals 15 residues. CDR1 SGHTA and CDR2 FQGNSA come from the germline V gene. The data belong to a study of OX40 agonist ivuxolimab in advanced cancers. Repertoires were generated with immunoSEQ multiplex PCR, while TCRdb's copy carries only in-frame clones and drops some. Here the sample spans roughly 80,000 clones, 84% being singletons. The sample was CD4+ or CD8+ T cells sorted from blood, taken in a trial of the OX40 agonist ivuxolimab. V and J are TRBV7-2 and TRBJ1-4; TRBD1 aligns across 8 bases. This sequence originates from an adult with an advanced solid tumor such as melanoma, head and neck, liver or kidney cancer. The CDR3 DNA sequence: TGTGCCAGCAGCGCACAGGGGGCAACTAATGAAAAACTGTTTTTT. It translates to CASSAQGATNEKLFF.